The 4 T cell receptor beta chains given below trace back to one sample, sequenced in a study of blood T cell repertoires in COVID-19. TCRdb's table, derived via immunoSEQ multiplex PCR, lists solely in-frame clones and lacks some. The sample consists of 150,000 to 200,000 clones, 65% to 85% of them appearing once. Sequencing used PBMCs or T cells enriched from blood (not recorded which). These receptor sequences come from a woman younger than 45 who had been exposed to COVID-19.

The sample holds a few counts of this clone. The genes are TRBV3-1 (or the pseudogene TRBV3-2) and TRBJ1-1; the D is unclear. V lost 2 bases and J 3 bases, leaving 13 bases between the germline ends. Germline CDR1 and CDR2: LGHDT and YNNKEL (reference sequence). CDR3 size: 15 residues. This CDR3 reads CASSQFRRSDTEAFF. CDR3 nucleotides: TGTGCCAGCAGCCAATTCCGCAGGTCCGACACTGAAGCTTTCTTT.

The rearrangement links TRBV4-1 to TRBJ1-5; the D gene is possibly TRBD1 (5 bases). The CDR3 length is 15 residues. V was shortened by 0 bases and J by 6 bases, with 12 bases between the two germline ends. Germline V gives CDR1 MGHRA, CDR2 YSYEKL. For the CDR3, the DNA is TGCGCCAGCAGCCAAGATACCAGGGAAGGTCAGCCCCAGCATTTT. This translates into CASSQDTREGQPQHF.

The chain joins TRBV11-1 to TRBJ2-1; 14 bases agree with TRBD2. The CDR3 sequence is 16 residues long. Germline loops: CDR1 SGHAT, CDR2 FQDESV (reference sequence). V shed 4 bases, J shed 3 bases, and the junction held 2 bases outside the gene matches. The CDR3 coding sequence is TGTGCCAGCAGCTCAGGACTAGCGGGGGGCTACAATGAGCAGTTCTTC. Translation: CASSSGLAGGYNEQFF.

The CDR3 sequence is CASSLGPRSPKGKLFF. CDR3 coding DNA: TGTGCCAGCAGCCTGGGCCCCAGGTCGCCAAAGGGGAAACTGTTTTTT. The J gene is TRBJ1-4, the V gene TRBV7-8; a weak D match, TRBD1 (5 bases). Germline V gene data show CDR1 as SGHVS and CDR2 as FQNEAQ. Trimming shortened V by 5 bases and J by 11 bases, and 24 bases separated the two germline ends. The CDR3 contains 16 residues.